Following are 28 T cell receptor beta chains from one sample sequenced in a study of cytotoxic CD8 clonotypes in ibrutinib-treated CLL. Assay: immunoSEQ multiplex PCR; the TCRdb copy retains only in-frame clones and omits some. Of about 30,000 clones in the sample, roughly 59% were seen once. The input for sequencing was PBMCs, taken before ibrutinib treatment. The receptors here all came from a human donor with chronic lymphocytic leukemia.

This chain joins TRBV4-1 and TRBJ2-1, with D perhaps matching TRBD2 (5 bases). Germline V gives CDR1 MGHRA, CDR2 YSYEKL. This CDR3 has 14 residues. V was pared by 0 bases and J by 6 bases, with 9 bases between. Here the CDR3 DNA reads TGCGCCAGCAGCCAAGAACGGGGTGGCAATGAGCAGTTCTTC. This sequence encodes CASSQERGGNEQFF.

This clone was detected only a few times. The chain has TRBV10-3 and TRBJ2-1; 15 bases fit TRBD2. The CDR3 is made up of 16 amino acids. V lost 5 bases to trimming and J lost 6 bases; unmatched junction nucleotides: 5. Germline assignment: CDR1 ENHRY and CDR2 SYGVKD. CDR3 coding DNA: TGTGCCATCAGTAGGACTAGCGGGAGGGCGGGCAATGAGCAGTTCTTC. Its protein is CAISRTSGRAGNEQFF.

The gene calls are TRBV9 and TRBJ2-1, with 7 bases that match TRBD2. Germline V gene lookup returns CDR1 SGDLS and CDR2 YYNGEE. Trimming at V came to 0 bases and at J to 2 bases, leaving 2 bases not matched to a gene. The CDR3 totals 15 residues. This chain's CDR3 is CASSVGGRAYNEQFF. The CDR3, as DNA: TGTGCCAGCAGCGTAGGTGGGAGGGCCTACAATGAGCAGTTCTTC.

The chain carries TRBV6-1 and TRBJ2-5, with 10 bases fitting TRBD2. The CDR3 has 14 amino acids. Germline trimming cut 11 bases from V and 3 bases from J; bases unmatched to any gene: 9. The germline gives CDR1 MNHNS, CDR2 SASEGT. The CDR3 loop reads CACEGTSVEETQYF. The DNA of the CDR3 is TGTGCCTGCGAAGGGACTAGCGTTGAAGAGACCCAGTACTTC.

This clone came up a few times. This chain links TRBV5-1 with TRBJ1-2, with 7 bases lining up with TRBD1. This CDR3 region has 13 residues. The V and J ends lost 4 bases and 14 bases, in that order; junction bases with no gene match: 14. Germline V gene lookup returns CDR1 SGHRS and CDR2 YFSETQ. The CDR3 nucleotides read TGCGCCAGCAGCCCTAACCCGGACAGGCCTCCTACCTTC. Protein product: CASSPNPDRPPTF.

This clone has only a few counts. This chain uses TRBV7-2 with TRBJ2-1, with 8 bases matching TRBD2. Trimming removed 4 bases from V and 8 bases from J; junction bases left unmatched: 10. Germline V gives CDR1 SGHTA, CDR2 FQGNSA. CDR3 length equals 15 residues. The CDR3 nucleotides are TGTGCCAGCAGCTCCATAGCGGGATTGTTGGATGAGCAGTTCTTC. Translating it yields CASSSIAGLLDEQFF.

In this sample, this clone turned up once. V is TRBV7-2 and J is TRBJ1-4, with 12 bases aligning to TRBD1. V dropped 5 bases and J dropped 8; count of bases not matched to a gene: 6. CDR3 length equals 15 residues. The germline V gene has CDR1 SGHTA and CDR2 FQGNSA. CDR3 loop: CASSRDRGQKEKLFF. In DNA form, the CDR3 reads TGTGCCAGCAGCCGGGACAGGGGGCAGAAGGAAAAACTGTTTTTT.

This chain uses TRBV15 with TRBJ2-7; D is uncertain. The CDR3 loop spans 12 amino acids. Trimming removed 3 bases at V and 7 bases at J, with 10 bases between. Germline CDR1 and CDR2: LNHNV and YYDKDF (reference sequence). CDR3: CATSRNGVEQYF. For the CDR3, the DNA is TGTGCCACCAGCAGGAACGGAGTGGAGCAGTACTTC.

The rearrangement joins TRBV5-1 to TRBJ2-7, with 11 nucleotides matching TRBD2. Germline CDR1 SGHRS, CDR2 YFSETQ. CDR3 length: 15 residues. J was trimmed by 7 bases and V by 0 bases; bases with no gene match: 6. The CDR3 spells CASSLDGLAGTEQYF. CDR3 sequence (DNA): TGCGCCAGCAGCTTGGACGGACTAGCGGGTACGGAGCAGTACTTC.

The chain employs TRBV10-3 and TRBJ2-2; D remains ambiguous. V dropped 7 bases and J dropped 6 bases, with 9 bases sitting between them. Germline CDR1 and CDR2: ENHRY and SYGVKD. The CDR3 extends over 12 amino acids. The CDR3 loop is CAIKLLSGELFF. The CDR3 DNA sequence: TGTGCCATCAAGCTCCTCTCCGGGGAGCTGTTTTTT.

V is TRBV4-1 and J is TRBJ2-3; 9 bases are shared with TRBD2. Germline CDR1 is MGHRA and CDR2 is YSYEKL. CDR3 length: 18 amino acids. The trim removed 2 bases at V and 4 bases at J, leaving 13 bases unmatched. CDR3 sequence: CASSQNRIAGGPPDTQYF. The DNA of the CDR3 is TGCGCCAGCAGCCAAAACCGAATCGCGGGAGGGCCCCCAGATACGCAGTATTTT.

The J gene is TRBJ1-2, the V gene TRBV9, with no clear D. With 1 base removed from V and 6 bases from J, the gap between germline ends came to 10 bases. Germline V CDR1 and CDR2: SGDLS, YYNGEE. This CDR3 region has 13 residues. CDR3: CASSVSDRDGYTF. The CDR3 DNA sequence: TGTGCCAGCAGCGTATCAGATCGAGATGGCTACACCTTC.

The chain combines TRBV7-2 with TRBJ2-5, with D hard to call. V was shortened by 2 bases and J by 5 bases, with 9 bases between the two germline ends. Germline V gene lookup returns CDR1 SGHTA and CDR2 FQGNSA. The CDR3 loop spans 13 amino acids. The CDR3 reads CASSLRALETQYF. CDR3 in DNA: TGTGCCAGCAGCTTACGTGCTCTGGAGACCCAGTACTTC.

This rearrangement joins TRBV28 to TRBJ1-4; no firm D call. The CDR3 is made up of 15 amino acids. The germline CDR1 and CDR2 sequences are MDHEN and SYDVKM. V shed 6 bases and J shed 5 bases, with 16 bases lying between them. The CDR3 nucleotides are TGTGCCAGCAGCCCCCCTGCGCTTCTAAATGAAAAACTGTTTTTT. Its protein product is CASSPPALLNEKLFF.

The rearrangement joins TRBV6-6 to TRBJ2-5, with 10 bases that match TRBD2. The V segment lost 4 bases and the J segment 5 bases; nucleotides outside the gene matches: 7. CDR1 and CDR2 (germline): MNHNY, SVGAGI (reference sequence). The CDR3 runs to 15 residues. The CDR3 sequence: CASSLASGSLETQYF. CDR3 sequence (DNA): TGTGCCAGCAGTTTGGCTAGCGGGAGCTTGGAGACCCAGTACTTC.

The V call is TRBV5-4, the J call TRBJ2-7; D is ambiguous. The CDR3 extends over 12 amino acids. V lost 2 bases and J lost 7, with 10 bases in between. Germline assignment: CDR1 SGHNT and CDR2 YYREEE (reference sequence). CDR3 residues: CASSFPMGEQYF. Written as DNA, the CDR3 is TGTGCCAGCAGCTTCCCTATGGGAGAGCAGTACTTC. Based on the CDR3 plus reference TRBV5-4 and TRBJ2-7, the full variable domain is ETGVTQSPTHLIKTRGQQVTLRCSSQSGHNTVSWYQQALGQGPQFIFQYYREEENGRGNFPPRFSGLQFPNYSSELNVNALELDDSALYLCASSFPMGEQYFGPGTRLTVT.

The gene calls are TRBV9 and TRBJ2-7, with D unresolved. Germline values: CDR1 SGDLS, CDR2 YYNGEE. The CDR3 has 14 amino acids. Trimming removed 0 bases from V and 1 base from J, with 8 bases in between. CDR3 loop: CASSVGVNSYEQYF. The CDR3 nucleotides are TGTGCCAGCAGCGTAGGAGTCAATTCCTACGAGCAGTACTTC.

In nucleotides, the CDR3 is TGTGCCAGCAGCCGGGCGGGGTTGGAGACCCAGTACTTC. This gives the protein CASSRAGLETQYF. The V and J genes are TRBV14 and TRBJ2-5; perhaps TRBD2 as D (6 bases). Germline-derived CDR1 and CDR2 are SGHDN and FVKESK. The V gene lost 4 bases and the J gene lost 5 bases, with 11 bases spanning the gap. The CDR3 is made up of 13 amino acids.

This clone was counted a few times. V usage is TRBV19 and J usage is TRBJ2-6; 7 bases are shared with TRBD1. Unmatched junction bases numbered 7, after V lost 4 bases and J lost 4 bases. This CDR3 has 16 residues. Germline V CDR1 and CDR2: LNHDA, SQIVND (reference sequence). The CDR3 loop is CASSTHRGTGANVLTF. The CDR3 nucleotides read TGTGCCAGTAGTACCCACAGGGGAACCGGGGCCAACGTCCTGACTTTC.

The V and J genes are TRBV7-2 and TRBJ2-3; no definite D call. The germline V gene encodes CDR1 SGHTA and CDR2 FQGNSA. V lost 5 bases, J lost 2 bases, and 5 bases lay in between. This CDR3 spans 12 amino acids. CDR3 loop: CASSPHTDTQYF. In DNA, the CDR3 is TGTGCCAGCAGCCCTCACACAGATACGCAGTATTTT.

The rearrangement uses TRBV5-4 and TRBJ2-3; 8 bases agree with TRBD1. With 2 bases clipped from V and 4 bases from J, the junction kept 21 bases outside the gene matches. In germline, CDR1 is SGHNT, CDR2 YYREEE (reference sequence). CDR3 length: 20 amino acids. For the CDR3, the DNA is TGTGCCAGCAGCTTACAATCGCGTGGCGTGAGGACAGGGTATGCAGATACGCAGTATTTT. Translating it yields CASSLQSRGVRTGYADTQYF.

This clone occurred a few times. The chain uses TRBV5-4 and TRBJ1-2, with D uncertain. Trimming stripped 0 bases from V and 5 bases from J, with 5 bases between. The CDR3 has 12 amino acids. Germline CDR1 and CDR2: SGHNT and YYREEE (reference sequence). CDR3 sequence reads: CASSLALYGYTF. In DNA, the CDR3 is TGTGCCAGCAGCTTGGCACTTTATGGCTACACCTTC.

This clone has only a few counts. The chain joins TRBV6-1 to TRBJ2-4; 11 bases align to TRBD2. CDR1 and CDR2 from the germline V gene are MNHNS and SASEGT. This CDR3 has 14 residues. After removal of 1 base from V and 8 bases from J, the junction contained 1 base not matched to a gene. The chain's CDR3 is CASSEVAGGHIQYF. CDR3 bases: TGTGCCAGCAGTGAAGTAGCGGGAGGGCACATTCAGTACTTC.

The J gene is TRBJ1-1, the V gene TRBV6-6; D is uncertain. The CDR3 is 14 residues long. Trimming removed 7 bases at V and 1 base at J, with 13 bases between. From germline, CDR1 is MNHNY and CDR2 SVGAGI (reference sequence). CDR3 bases: TGTGCCAGCAACGATAGAGGAGCGAACACTGAAGCTTTCTTT. It translates to CASNDRGANTEAFF.

The CDR3, as DNA: TGTGCCAGCAGTGAACAGGGCTCCTTCTCCTACGAGCAGTACTTC. Translated, it gives CASSEQGSFSYEQYF. The genes are TRBV6-1 and TRBJ2-7; D may be TRBD1 (5 bases). The CDR3 totals 15 residues. The germline gives CDR1 MNHNS, CDR2 SASEGT. With 2 bases removed from V and 0 bases from J, the gap between germline ends came to 11 bases.

The chain carries TRBV7-2 and TRBJ2-5; no clear D gene. CDR1 and CDR2 (germline): SGHTA, FQGNSA. The ends were cut back, 4 bases at V and 1 base at J, with 10 bases in the middle. The length of the CDR3 is 14 residues. This CDR3 is CASSWGSVQETQYF. The CDR3 DNA sequence: TGTGCCAGCAGCTGGGGATCGGTCCAAGAGACCCAGTACTTC.

The chain links TRBV4-1 to TRBJ2-5; 9 nucleotides match TRBD1. This CDR3 comprises 17 residues. With 2 bases clipped from V and 0 bases from J, the junction kept 7 bases outside the gene matches. Germline V CDR1 and CDR2: MGHRA, YSYEKL. CDR3 sequence (DNA): TGCGCCAGCAGCCAACCAGGACAGGGGTCCTACCAAGAGACCCAGTACTTC. Amino acid sequence: CASSQPGQGSYQETQYF.

The chain has TRBV6-1 and TRBJ2-3, with D possibly TRBD1 on 6 matching bases. The CDR3 spans 13 residues. Trimming shortened V by 7 bases and J by 2 bases, and 10 bases separated the two germline ends. CDR1 is MNHNS, CDR2 SASEGT, per germline. In DNA form, the CDR3 reads TGTGCCAGCATGACAGGCCTCACAGATACGCAGTATTTT. It codes for CASMTGLTDTQYF.